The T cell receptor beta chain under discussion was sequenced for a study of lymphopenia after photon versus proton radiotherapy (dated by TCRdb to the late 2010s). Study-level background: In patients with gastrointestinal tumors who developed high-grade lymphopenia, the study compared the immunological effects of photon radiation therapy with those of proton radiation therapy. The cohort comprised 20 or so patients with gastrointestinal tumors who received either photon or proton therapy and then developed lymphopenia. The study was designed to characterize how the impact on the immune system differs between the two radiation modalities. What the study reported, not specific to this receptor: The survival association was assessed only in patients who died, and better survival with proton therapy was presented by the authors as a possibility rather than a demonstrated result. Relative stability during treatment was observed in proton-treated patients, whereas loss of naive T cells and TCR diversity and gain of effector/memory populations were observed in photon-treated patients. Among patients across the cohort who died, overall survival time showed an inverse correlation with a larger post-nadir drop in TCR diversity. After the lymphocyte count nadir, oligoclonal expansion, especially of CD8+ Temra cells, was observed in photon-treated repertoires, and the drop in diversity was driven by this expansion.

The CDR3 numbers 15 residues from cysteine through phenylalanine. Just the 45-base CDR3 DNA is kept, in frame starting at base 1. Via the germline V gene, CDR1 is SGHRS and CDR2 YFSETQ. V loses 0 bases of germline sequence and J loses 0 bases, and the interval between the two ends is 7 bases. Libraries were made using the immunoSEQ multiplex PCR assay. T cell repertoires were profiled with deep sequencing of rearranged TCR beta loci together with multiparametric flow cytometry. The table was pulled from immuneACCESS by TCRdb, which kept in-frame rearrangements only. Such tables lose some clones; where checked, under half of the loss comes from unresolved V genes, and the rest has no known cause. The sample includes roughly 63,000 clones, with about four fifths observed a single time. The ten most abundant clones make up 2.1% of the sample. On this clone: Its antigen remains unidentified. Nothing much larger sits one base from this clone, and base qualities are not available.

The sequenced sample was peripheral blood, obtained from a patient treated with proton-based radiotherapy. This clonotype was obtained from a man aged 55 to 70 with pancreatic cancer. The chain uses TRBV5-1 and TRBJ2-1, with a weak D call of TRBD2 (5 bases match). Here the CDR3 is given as CASSLEGSSYNEQFF. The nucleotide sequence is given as TGCGCCAGCAGCTTGGAAGGGAGCTCCTACAATGAGCAGTTCTTC.